The rows below give T cell receptor beta chains drawn from one sample of a study of cytomegalovirus exposure and HLA in healthy donors. The assay was immunoSEQ multiplex PCR, and TCRdb's table has in-frame clones only and misses some. The repertoire holds under 70,000 clones, with approximately 70% as singletons. Sequenced input: PBMCs. Receptors originate from a woman aged 60-70 years in good health and CMV-seropositive. Both conserved end residues are part of each CDR3. D genes are given only for firm matches. Rows give clone size only sometimes, using once, few, many, or a class for an expanded clone.

>TRBD1|TRBJ1-2|15|TRBV11-2|.
TGTGCCAGCAGCTTAGGGGGACAGGAGACCTATGGCTACACCTTC
CASSLGGQETYGYTF
>TRBD2|TRBJ2-7|16|TRBV6-5|few
TGTGCCAGCAGTTACCCGGGGGGGAACCCTCGGGACGAGCAGTACTTC
CASSYPGGNPRDEQYF
>TRBD1|TRBJ1-3|15|TRBV5-5|.
TGTGCCAGCAGGCCGACAGGGGGCATTGGAAACACCATATATTTT
CASRPTGGIGNTIYF
>.|TRBJ2-7|15|TRBV25-1|.
TGTGCCAGCAGTGAATCGCGGGGAGCCGGTTACGAGCAGTACTTC
CASSESRGAGYEQYF
>TRBD2|TRBJ2-1|14|TRBV6-6|.
TGTGCCAGCAGTTCGGACTCGGCGGGAGATGAGCAGTTCTTC
CASSSDSAGDEQFF
>TRBD1|TRBJ2-5|15|TRBV5-6|.
TGTGCCAGCAGCTTGTATTGGGACAGGGAAGAGACCCAGTACTTC
CASSLYWDREETQYF
>TRBD1|TRBJ2-7|16|TRBV6-6|.
TGTGCCAGCAGACCCCCCAATGGACAGGGGATCGACGAGCAGTACTTC
CASRPPNGQGIDEQYF
>.|TRBJ2-3|15|TRBV5-4|.
TGTGCCAGCAGCTTGGAGACCTACGCCGGGGATACGCAGTATTTT
CASSLETYAGDTQYF
>.|TRBJ2-1|16|TRBV11-2|.
TGTGCCAGCAGCTTGCTCAGGGGTAGGAAGACGAATGAGCAGTTCTTC
CASSLLRGRKTNEQFF
>TRBD1|TRBJ1-2|16|TRBV5-1|.
TGCGCCAGCACCCCGTTCGGAACAGGGGAAGGAGGGGGCTACACCTTC
CASTPFGTGEGGGYTF
>.|TRBJ2-7|14|TRBV5-6|.
TGTGCCAGCAGCTTGCCGGGAGCCTTCTACGAGCAGTACTTC
CASSLPGAFYEQYF
>.|TRBJ2-5|15|TRBV7-2|.
TGTGCCAGCAGCTTAGGTTGGGGGGAACAAGAGACCCAGTACTTC
CASSLGWGEQETQYF
>.|TRBJ1-1|14|TRBV7-2|once
TGTGCCAGCAGCTTGACAGGTCAAGGCACTGAAGCTTTCTTT
CASSLTGQGTEAFF
>.|TRBJ1-1|14|TRBV2|.
TGTGCCAGCAGTGAAGGGGGCGGGAGGACTGAAGCTTTCTTT
CASSEGGGRTEAFF
>.|TRBJ1-2|13|TRBV7-9|.
TGTGCCAGCAGTCAAGGGGCCGAAGGGGGCTACACCTTC
CASSQGAEGGYTF
>.|TRBJ1-2|14|TRBV27|.
TGTGCCAGCACTCGGTGGGGGGGCGAATTTGGCTACACCTTC
CASTRWGGEFGYTF
>.|TRBJ1-5|12|TRBV19|.
TGTGCCAGTAGTAACAGGGATGCGTCCCAGCATTTT
CASSNRDASQHF
>.|TRBJ1-4|16|TRBV12-5|.
TGTGCTAGTGGTTTGCAACAGGGAAGAGCTAATGAAAAACTGTTTTTT
CASGLQQGRANEKLFF
>TRBD1|TRBJ1-2|14|TRBV27|.
TGTGCCAGCAGACCACAGGGGGCCGGCTATGGCTACACCTTC
CASRPQGAGYGYTF